Presented here are 22 T cell receptor beta chains from one specimen sequenced in a study of OX40 agonist ivuxolimab in advanced cancers. The repertoire was sequenced with immunoSEQ multiplex PCR; TCRdb's copy has only in-frame clones and lacks some. The data show tens of thousands of clones, 83% seen once. The starting material was CD4+ or CD8+ T cells sorted from blood, obtained in a trial of the OX40 agonist ivuxolimab. These receptors all come from an adult with an advanced solid tumor such as melanoma, head and neck, liver or kidney cancer.

The chain employs TRBV2 and TRBJ2-7; 9 bases are a match to TRBD1. Germline V gene data show CDR1 as SNHLY and CDR2 as FYNNEI. CDR3 size: 16 residues. V lost 3 bases and J lost 1; bases outside the gene matches: 7. The DNA for the CDR3 is TGTGCCAGCAGTGATCCGGGACAGGGCACTTCCTACGAGCAGTACTTC. It translates to CASSDPGQGTSYEQYF.

The rearrangement uses TRBV7-6 and TRBJ2-7; TRBD1 might be the D (5 bases). The CDR3 sequence is 12 residues long. V lost 2 bases and J 6 bases, leaving 8 bases between the germline ends. Germline V gives CDR1 SGHVS, CDR2 FNYEAQ. Here the CDR3 DNA reads TGTGCCAGCAGCTTACCTCAGGGCGAGCAGTACTTC. This sequence encodes CASSLPQGEQYF.

The chain combines TRBV11-2 with TRBJ2-2; D is unclear. Germline V gene data show CDR1 as SGHAT and CDR2 as FQNNGV. CDR3 length: 14 amino acids. Trimming left V 6 bases short and J 6 bases short, with 14 bases between. The CDR3 sequence is CASRPLGSAGELFF. The CDR3 DNA sequence: TGTGCCAGCAGACCTCTAGGATCGGCCGGGGAGCTGTTTTTT.

Remarks on this clone: This specimen includes other DNA sequences encoding the same CDR3. The chain links TRBV15 to TRBJ2-7, with TRBD1 matching over 7 bases. CDR1 and CDR2 from the germline V gene are LNHNV and YYDKDF (reference sequence). The CDR3 sequence is 13 residues long. J lost 6 bases, V lost 5 bases, and 7 bases had no gene match. The CDR3 DNA is TGTGCCACCAGCGGACAGGCCATCAGCGAGCAGTACTTC. It is translated as CATSGQAISEQYF.

The chain links TRBV29-1 to TRBJ2-7; possibly TRBD1 for D (5 bases). The CDR3 extends over 13 amino acids. Germline loops: CDR1 SQVTM, CDR2 ANQGSEA. Between the trimmed V and J ends, which lost 7 bases and 2 bases, there was a span of 15 bases. CDR3 amino acids: CSARWAGTYEQYF. The DNA for the CDR3 is TGCAGCGCACGTTGGGCAGGGACCTACGAGCAGTACTTC.

The J gene is TRBJ2-3, the V gene TRBV7-6; 8 bases map to TRBD1. The CDR3 contains 15 residues. The ends lost 5 bases at V and 4 bases at J; junction bases unmatched: 8. Per germline, CDR1 SGHVS and CDR2 FNYEAQ. CDR3 DNA sequence: TGTGCCAGCAGCGTCCGGTCACAGGGGGCAGATACGCAGTATTTT. It specifies CASSVRSQGADTQYF.

CDR3 nucleotides: TGTGCCAGCAGCTTAGGGGTGGTGGCTAACTATGGCTACACCTTC. Protein product: CASSLGVVANYGYTF. The chain recombines TRBV7-4 with TRBJ1-2, with D unresolved. V gave up 1 base and J gave up 0 bases, with 9 bases separating them. The V gene's germline CDR1 is SGHVT and CDR2 SQSDAQ. The CDR3 totals 15 residues. The full variable domain, completed using reference TRBV7-4 and TRBJ1-2, is GAGVSQSPRYKVAKRGRDVALRCDSISGHVTLYWYRQTLGQGSEVLTYSQSDAQRDKSGRPSGRFSAERPERSVSTLKIQRTEQGDSAVYLCASSLGVVANYGYTFGSGTRLTVV.

The genes are TRBV5-1 and TRBJ2-1; 11 nucleotides align to TRBD2. The CDR3 is 17 residues long. Germline CDR1 is SGHRS and CDR2 is YFSETQ. Unmatched junction bases numbered 10, after V lost 1 base and J lost 7 bases. The CDR3 DNA reads as TGCGCCAGCAGCTTGTCCCTTTACCCTAGCGGGAGGAATGAGCAGTTCTTC. Protein: CASSLSLYPSGRNEQFF.

V gene TRBV6-1 combines with J gene TRBJ1-4; tentative D call: TRBD1 (6 bases). The CDR3 covers 15 residues. Germline loops: CDR1 MNHNS, CDR2 SASEGT. V was pared by 6 bases and J by 8 bases, with 19 bases between. The CDR3 sequence: CASSPPGGGLEKLFF. The CDR3 coding sequence is TGTGCCAGCAGCCCCCCTGGGGGGGGCTTAGAAAAACTGTTTTTT.

The chain couples TRBV7-8 to TRBJ2-3, with D possibly matching TRBD2 (6 bases). The CDR3 sequence is 14 residues long. Germline V gene lookup returns CDR1 SGHVS and CDR2 FQNEAQ. Trimming took off 4 bases at V and 14 bases at J, with 22 bases between the two ends. The CDR3 is CASSSVTGGNRVYF. The CDR3 DNA sequence: TGTGCCAGCAGCTCTGTGACCGGAGGGAATAGGGTGTATTTT.

This rearrangement joins TRBV5-1 to TRBJ2-1; 7 bases align to TRBD2. The J segment lost 4 bases and the V segment lost 5 bases, leaving 12 bases of the junction unmatched. This CDR3 has 16 residues. Germline CDR1 and CDR2: SGHRS and YFSETQ. CDR3 coding DNA: TGCGCCAGCAGTGCCGGCGGGAGTGGGGGATACAATGAGCAGTTCTTC. It encodes CASSAGGSGGYNEQFF.

The chain is built from TRBV7-9 and TRBJ2-1, with 9 nucleotides matching TRBD1. Germline V gene sequence: CDR1 SEHNR, CDR2 FQNEAQ (reference sequence). V gave up 5 bases and J gave up 4 bases; unmatched junction bases: 12. CDR3 length: 17 residues. The CDR3 sequence is CASSTGGLAKGYNEQFF. For the CDR3, the DNA is TGTGCCAGCAGCACAGGGGGCCTAGCGAAAGGTTACAATGAGCAGTTCTTC.

The chain is built from TRBV11-3 and TRBJ2-2; D unclear. The CDR3 length is 15 residues. The V end was cut by 4 bases, the J end by 1 base, with 10 bases between. Per the germline V gene, CDR1 is SGHNT and CDR2 is YENEEA. Written as DNA, the CDR3 is TGTGCCAGCAGCTCCCCTGACCAGAACACCGGGGAGCTGTTTTTT. Translating it yields CASSSPDQNTGELFF.

The chain employs TRBV6-5 and TRBJ2-5, with a tentative D call TRBD2 (5 bases). CDR3 size: 12 residues. Germline V lookup: CDR1 MNHEY, CDR2 SVGAGI. The V end was cut by 5 bases, the J end by 5 bases, with 9 bases between. The CDR3 DNA is TGTGCCAGCAGTCGGACGGGGGAGACCCAGTACTTC. Amino acid sequence: CASSRTGETQYF.

V usage is TRBV15 and J usage is TRBJ1-5; a possible D gene is TRBD1 (5 bases). The V gene's germline CDR1 is LNHNV and CDR2 YYDKDF (reference sequence). The CDR3 consists of 15 residues. Trimming took 0 bases from V and 6 from J, leaving 12 bases between them. CDR3 loop: CATSRDTGAGQPQHF. CDR3 nucleotides: TGTGCCACCAGCAGAGATACCGGGGCGGGTCAGCCCCAGCATTTT.

The gene calls are TRBV28 and TRBJ2-7; D call uncertain. V lost 4 bases to trimming and J lost 4 bases, with 17 bases between them. This CDR3 spans 15 amino acids. Germline-derived CDR1 and CDR2 are MDHEN and SYDVKM. DNA for the CDR3: TGTGCCAGCAGTTCCGAGACCCTCACCCCTTACGAGCAGTACTTC. Translated, it gives CASSSETLTPYEQYF.

The chain is built from TRBV6-5 and TRBJ2-5, with 7 bases lining up with TRBD2. V was pared by 5 bases and J by 7 bases, with 4 bases of the junction left unmatched. The CDR3 is 12 residues long. Germline V gene lookup returns CDR1 MNHEY and CDR2 SVGAGI. CDR3 in DNA: TGTGCCAGCAGTGACAAGCGGGGGACCCAGTACTTC. Its protein product is CASSDKRGTQYF.

The chain is built from TRBV27 and TRBJ1-2, with 7 bases fitting TRBD1. J was trimmed by 4 bases and V by 5 bases; bases with no gene match: 7. The CDR3 length is 14 residues. CDR1 MNHEY and CDR2 SMNVEV come from the germline V gene (reference sequence). The CDR3 DNA reads TGTGCCAGCAGTCCCACAGGGGATCCCTATGGCTACACCTTC. Protein: CASSPTGDPYGYTF.

J is TRBJ1-5 and V is TRBV7-8, with D hard to call. This CDR3 is 15 amino acids long. The ends were cut back, 3 bases at V and 5 bases at J, with 14 bases in the middle. Germline CDR1 reads SGHVS; CDR2 reads FQNEAQ. The CDR3: CASSFTGVAHQPQHF. CDR3 coding DNA: TGTGCCAGCAGCTTTACGGGCGTCGCCCATCAGCCCCAGCATTTT.

This clone is medium-sized (0.01 to 0.1%). The chain uses TRBV6-1 and TRBJ2-7, with 8 positions matching TRBD1. Germline CDR1 reads MNHNS; CDR2 reads SASEGT. CDR3 length: 14 amino acids. V was pared by 5 bases and J by 0 bases, with 3 bases of the junction left unmatched. Here the CDR3 reads CASSTGGSSYEQYF. For the CDR3, the DNA is TGTGCCAGCAGTACAGGGGGGAGCTCCTACGAGCAGTACTTC.

CDR3 in amino acids: CASTPGTSGRRSGELFF. CDR3 DNA sequence: TGTGCCAGCACCCCTGGGACTAGCGGGAGGAGGTCCGGGGAGCTGTTTTTT. The chain combines TRBV4-2 with TRBJ2-2; TRBD2 matches 15 bases. Trimming at V came to 7 bases and at J to 6 bases, leaving 9 bases not matched to a gene. The CDR3 runs to 17 residues. The V gene's germline CDR1 is LGHNA and CDR2 YNFKEQ.

DNA of the CDR3: TGTGCCAGTAGTATATCTGGTAGCGGGTTTACAGATACGCAGTATTTT. Protein: CASSISGSGFTDTQYF. The genes are TRBV19 and TRBJ2-3, with 7 bases identical to TRBD2. The CDR3 consists of 16 residues. The germline V gene has CDR1 LNHDA and CDR2 SQIVND (reference sequence). V shed 2 bases, J shed 3 bases, and the junction held 8 bases outside the gene matches.